One and the same sample provided the 5 T cell receptor beta chains below, sequenced in a study of T cells in Graves' hyperthyroidism and ophthalmopathy. Amplification of TCR beta CDR3 regions was performed using RNA transcripts as template. First-round RT-PCR targeting the TCR CDR3 was performed with the HTBI primer set. MiXCR was run by TCRdb on the multiplex PCR reads, yielding one entry per CDR3 protein. Of about 560,000 distinct CDR3 sequences listed, around 17% are singletons. The sample consisted of blood. The receptors here all came from a woman under 30 with Graves' hyperthyroidism.

The sample holds many counts of this clonotype. The DNA of the CDR3 is TGTGCCAGCAGCTACAGGGGGGGCTCCTACGAGCAGTACTTC. It translates to CASSYRGGSYEQYF. This chain connects TRBV2 to TRBJ2-7, with a possible D match to TRBD1 (8 bases). Trimming took off 6 bases at V and 0 bases at J, with 12 bases between the two ends. Germline-derived CDR1 and CDR2 are SNHLY and FYNNEI. CDR3 length: 14 residues. The full variable domain, with the rest looked up from reference TRBV2 and TRBJ2-7, is EPEVTQTPSHQVTQMGQEVILRCVPISNHLYFYWYRQILGQKVEFLVSFYNNEISEKSEIFDDQFSVERPDGSNFTLKIRSTKLEDSAMYFCASSYRGGSYEQYFGPGTRLTVT.

This clonotype was detected only a few times. The V and J genes are TRBV7-9 and TRBJ1-1; TRBD1 matches 8 bases. With V trimmed by 1 base and J by 3 bases, 10 bases remained unmatched. The CDR3 spans 17 residues. Germline CDR1 is SEHNR and CDR2 is FQNEAQ (reference sequence). CDR3 sequence: CASSLDPGQDSHTEAFF. CDR3 DNA sequence: TGTGCCAGCAGCTTAGACCCGGGACAGGACTCTCACACTGAAGCTTTCTTT.

This clonotype occurred a few times. The chain combines TRBV6-1 with TRBJ2-7; D uncertain. Trimming cost V 6 bases and J 0 bases, with 12 bases left between them. The CDR3 length is 14 residues. The germline V gene has CDR1 MNHNS and CDR2 SASEGT. CDR3 sequence (DNA): TGTGCCAGCAGGACCCATAGAGCCTCCTACGAGCAGTACTTC. Protein product: CASRTHRASYEQYF.

The V gene is TRBV5-5, the J gene TRBJ2-7; D is ambiguous. V dropped 0 bases and J dropped 3 bases, with 13 bases sitting between them. Germline V gives CDR1 SGHKS, CDR2 YYEKEE (reference sequence). The length of the CDR3 is 15 residues. The CDR3 here is CASSLDSQIHYEQYF. The DNA for the CDR3 is TGTGCCAGCAGCTTGGATTCCCAGATCCACTACGAGCAGTACTTC.

The CDR3, as DNA: TGTGCCAGCAGCCGGGAGACTAGCGGGAGGGCCCCATTACGCTACGAGCAGTACTTC. This sequence encodes CASSRETSGRAPLRYEQYF. The rearrangement links TRBV7-9 to TRBJ2-7; 14 bases map to TRBD2. This CDR3 has 19 residues. Germline V lookup: CDR1 SEHNR, CDR2 FQNEAQ (reference sequence). V gave up 5 bases and J gave up 3 bases; unmatched junction bases: 15.